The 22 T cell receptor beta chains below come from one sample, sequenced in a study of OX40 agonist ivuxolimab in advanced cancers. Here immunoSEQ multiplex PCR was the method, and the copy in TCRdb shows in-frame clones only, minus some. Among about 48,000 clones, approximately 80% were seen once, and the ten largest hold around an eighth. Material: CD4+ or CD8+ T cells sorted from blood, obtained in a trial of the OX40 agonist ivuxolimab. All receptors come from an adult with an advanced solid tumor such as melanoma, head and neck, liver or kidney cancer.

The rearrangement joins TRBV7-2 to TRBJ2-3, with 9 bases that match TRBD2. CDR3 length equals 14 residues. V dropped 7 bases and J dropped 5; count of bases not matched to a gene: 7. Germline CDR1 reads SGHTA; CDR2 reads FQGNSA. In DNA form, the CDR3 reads TGTGCCAGCAATCCTCTAGCGGGGCAAGATACGCAGTATTTT. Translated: CASNPLAGQDTQYF.

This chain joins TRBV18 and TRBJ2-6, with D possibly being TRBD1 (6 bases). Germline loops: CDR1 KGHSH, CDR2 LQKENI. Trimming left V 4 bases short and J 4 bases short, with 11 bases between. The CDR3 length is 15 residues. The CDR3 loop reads CASSQQGSGANVLTF. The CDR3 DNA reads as TGTGCCAGCTCACAACAGGGCTCAGGGGCCAACGTCCTGACTTTC.

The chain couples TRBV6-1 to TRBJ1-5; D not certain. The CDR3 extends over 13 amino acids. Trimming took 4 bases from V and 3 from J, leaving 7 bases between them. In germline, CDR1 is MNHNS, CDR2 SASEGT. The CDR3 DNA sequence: TGTGCCAGCAGTGTTCGGGTCAATCAGCCCCAGCATTTT. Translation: CASSVRVNQPQHF.

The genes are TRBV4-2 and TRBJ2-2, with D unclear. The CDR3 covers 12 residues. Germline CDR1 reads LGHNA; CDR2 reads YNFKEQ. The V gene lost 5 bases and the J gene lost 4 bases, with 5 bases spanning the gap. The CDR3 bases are TGTGCCAGCAGCTTGCTCACCGGGGAGCTGTTTTTT. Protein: CASSLLTGELFF.

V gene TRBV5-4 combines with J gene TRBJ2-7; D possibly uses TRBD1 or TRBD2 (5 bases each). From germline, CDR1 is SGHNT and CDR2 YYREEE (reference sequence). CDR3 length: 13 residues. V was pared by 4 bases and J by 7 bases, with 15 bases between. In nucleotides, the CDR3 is TGTGCCAGCAGCCCCGGGGCCCACCTGGAGCAGTACTTC. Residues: CASSPGAHLEQYF.

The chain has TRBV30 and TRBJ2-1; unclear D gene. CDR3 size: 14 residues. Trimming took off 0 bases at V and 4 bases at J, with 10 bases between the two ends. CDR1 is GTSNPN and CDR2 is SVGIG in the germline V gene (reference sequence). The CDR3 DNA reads TGTGCCTGGAGTGTAAAACAGAAATACAATGAGCAGTTCTTC. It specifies CAWSVKQKYNEQFF.

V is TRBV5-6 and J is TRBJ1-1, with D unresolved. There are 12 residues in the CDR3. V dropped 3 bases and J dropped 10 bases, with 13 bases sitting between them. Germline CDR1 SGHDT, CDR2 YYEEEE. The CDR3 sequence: CASSSDGGRAFF. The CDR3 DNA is TGTGCCAGCAGCTCCGATGGAGGGAGAGCTTTCTTT.

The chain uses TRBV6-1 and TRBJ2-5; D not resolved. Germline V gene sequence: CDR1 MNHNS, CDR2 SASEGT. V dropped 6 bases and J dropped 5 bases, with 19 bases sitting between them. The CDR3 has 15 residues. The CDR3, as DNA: TGTGCCAGCAGCCTAGACATAGCCCTTGGGGAGACCCAGTACTTC. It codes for CASSLDIALGETQYF.

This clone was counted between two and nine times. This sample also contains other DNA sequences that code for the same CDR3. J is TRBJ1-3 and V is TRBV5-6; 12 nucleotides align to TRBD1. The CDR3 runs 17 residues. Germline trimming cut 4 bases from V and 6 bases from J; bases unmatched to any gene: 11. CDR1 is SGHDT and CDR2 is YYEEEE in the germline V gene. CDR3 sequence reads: CASSPAPGTGGANTIYF. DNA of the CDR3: TGTGCCAGCAGCCCCGCTCCCGGGACAGGGGGCGCAAACACCATATATTTT. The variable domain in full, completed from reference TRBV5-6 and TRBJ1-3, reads DAGVTQSPTHLIKTRGQQVTLRCSPKSGHDTVSWYQQALGQGPQFIFQYYEEEERQRGNFPDRFSGHQFPNYSSELNVNALLLGDSALYLCASSPAPGTGGANTIYFGEGSWLTVV.

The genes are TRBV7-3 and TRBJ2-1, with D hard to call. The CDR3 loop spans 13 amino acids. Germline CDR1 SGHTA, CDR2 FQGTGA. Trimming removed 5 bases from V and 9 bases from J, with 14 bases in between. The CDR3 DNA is TGTGCCAGCAGCCCCACTTATACGGGTGAGCAGTTCTTC. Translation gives CASSPTYTGEQFF.

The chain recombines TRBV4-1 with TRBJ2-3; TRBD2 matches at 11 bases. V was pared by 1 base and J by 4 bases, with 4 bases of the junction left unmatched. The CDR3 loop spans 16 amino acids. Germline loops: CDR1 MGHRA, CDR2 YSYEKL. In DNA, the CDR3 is TGCGCCAGCAGCCAAGCCACTAGCGGGGGCGCAGATACGCAGTATTTT. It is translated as CASSQATSGGADTQYF.

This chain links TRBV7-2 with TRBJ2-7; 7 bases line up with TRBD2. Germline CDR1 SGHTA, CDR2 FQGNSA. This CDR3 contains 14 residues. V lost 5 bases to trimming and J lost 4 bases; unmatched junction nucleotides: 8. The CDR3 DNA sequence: TGTGCCAGCAGCCCAGAGACTAGCACTTACGAGCAGTACTTC. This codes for CASSPETSTYEQYF.

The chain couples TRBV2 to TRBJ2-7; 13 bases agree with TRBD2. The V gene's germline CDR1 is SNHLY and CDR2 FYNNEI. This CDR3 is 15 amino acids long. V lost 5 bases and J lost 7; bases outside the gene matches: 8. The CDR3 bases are TGTGCCAGCAGTCCCACTAGCGGGAGGGCCAGGGAGCAGTACTTC. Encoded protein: CASSPTSGRAREQYF.

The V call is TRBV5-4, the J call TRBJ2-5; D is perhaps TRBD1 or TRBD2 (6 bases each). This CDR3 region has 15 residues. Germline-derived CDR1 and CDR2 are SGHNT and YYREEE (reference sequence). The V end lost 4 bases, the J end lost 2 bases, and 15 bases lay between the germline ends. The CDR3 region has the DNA TGTGCCAGCAGCCTGGCACAGGGACTTCAAGAGACCCAGTACTTC. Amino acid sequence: CASSLAQGLQETQYF.

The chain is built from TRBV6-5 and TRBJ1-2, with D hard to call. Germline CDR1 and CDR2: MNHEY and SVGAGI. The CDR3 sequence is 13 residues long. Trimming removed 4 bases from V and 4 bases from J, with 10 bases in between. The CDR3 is CASSSGQIYGYTF. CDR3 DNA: TGTGCCAGCAGTTCTGGGCAGATCTATGGCTACACCTTC.

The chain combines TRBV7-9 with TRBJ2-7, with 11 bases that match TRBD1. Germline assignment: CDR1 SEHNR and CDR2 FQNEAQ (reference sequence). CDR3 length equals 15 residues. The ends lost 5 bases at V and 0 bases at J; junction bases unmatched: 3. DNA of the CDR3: TGTGCCAGCAGCGTCGGGACAGGGGGCTCCTACGAGCAGTACTTC. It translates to CASSVGTGGSYEQYF.

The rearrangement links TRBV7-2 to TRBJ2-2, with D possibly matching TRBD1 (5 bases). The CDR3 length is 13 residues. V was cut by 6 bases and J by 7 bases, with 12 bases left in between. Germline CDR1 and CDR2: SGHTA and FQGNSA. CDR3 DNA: TGTGCCAGCAGGGAAAGGGGTGGCGGGGAGCTGTTTTTT. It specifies CASRERGGGELFF.

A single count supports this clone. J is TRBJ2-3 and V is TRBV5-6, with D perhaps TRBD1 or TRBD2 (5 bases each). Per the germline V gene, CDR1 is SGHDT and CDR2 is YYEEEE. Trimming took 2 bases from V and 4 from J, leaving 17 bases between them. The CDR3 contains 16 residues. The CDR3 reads CASSLAPAVGADTQYF. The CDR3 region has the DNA TGTGCCAGCAGCTTAGCTCCAGCGGTAGGGGCAGATACGCAGTATTTT.

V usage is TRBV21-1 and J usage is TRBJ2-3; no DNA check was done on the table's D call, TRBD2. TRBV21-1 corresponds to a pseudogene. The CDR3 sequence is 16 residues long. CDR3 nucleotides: TGTGCCAGCAGCCCCCCGGGGGGTCTGGAACCAGATACGCAGTATTTT. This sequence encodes CASSPPGGLEPDTQYF.

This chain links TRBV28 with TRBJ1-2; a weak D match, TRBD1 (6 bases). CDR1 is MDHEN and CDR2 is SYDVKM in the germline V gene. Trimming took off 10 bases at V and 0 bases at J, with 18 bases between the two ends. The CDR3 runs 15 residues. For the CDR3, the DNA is TGTGCCACCACCCCGCCTGGGGGCGCTAACTATGGCTACACCTTC. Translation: CATTPPGGANYGYTF.

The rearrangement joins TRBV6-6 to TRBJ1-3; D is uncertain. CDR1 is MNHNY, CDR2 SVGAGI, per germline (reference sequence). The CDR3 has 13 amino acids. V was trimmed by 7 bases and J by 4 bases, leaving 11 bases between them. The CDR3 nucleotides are TGTGCCAGCACCCGAGGTGGGGGAAACACCATATATTTT. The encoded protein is CASTRGGGNTIYF.

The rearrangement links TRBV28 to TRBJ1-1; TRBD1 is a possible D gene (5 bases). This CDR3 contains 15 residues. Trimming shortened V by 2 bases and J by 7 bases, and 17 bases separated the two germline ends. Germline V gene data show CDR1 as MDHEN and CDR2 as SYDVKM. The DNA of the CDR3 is TGTGCCAGCAGTTTAAGCGGGGGGGTACGGCTTGAAGCTTTCTTT. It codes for CASSLSGGVRLEAFF. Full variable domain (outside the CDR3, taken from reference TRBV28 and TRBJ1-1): DVKVTQSSRYLVKRTGEKVFLECVQDMDHENMFWYRQDPGLGLRLIYFSYDVKMKEKGDIPEGYSVSREKKERFSLILESASTNQTSMYLCASSLSGGVRLEAFFGQGTRLTVV.